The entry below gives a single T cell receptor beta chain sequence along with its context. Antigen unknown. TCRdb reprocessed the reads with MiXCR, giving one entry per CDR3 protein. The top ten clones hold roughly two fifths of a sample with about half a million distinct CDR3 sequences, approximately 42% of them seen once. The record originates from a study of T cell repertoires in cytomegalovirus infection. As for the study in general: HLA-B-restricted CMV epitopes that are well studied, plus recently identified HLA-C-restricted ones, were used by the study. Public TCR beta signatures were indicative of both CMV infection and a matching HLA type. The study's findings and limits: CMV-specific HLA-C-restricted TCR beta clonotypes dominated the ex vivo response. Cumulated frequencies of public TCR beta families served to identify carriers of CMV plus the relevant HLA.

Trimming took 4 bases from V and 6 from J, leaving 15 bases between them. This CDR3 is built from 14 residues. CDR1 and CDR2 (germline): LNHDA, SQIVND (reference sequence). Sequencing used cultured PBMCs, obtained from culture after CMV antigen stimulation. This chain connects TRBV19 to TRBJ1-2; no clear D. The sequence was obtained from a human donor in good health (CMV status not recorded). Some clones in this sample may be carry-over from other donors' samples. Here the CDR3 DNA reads TGTGCCAGTAGTAAGACTACGGTTGGAGATGGCTACACCTTC. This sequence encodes CASSKTTVGDGYTF. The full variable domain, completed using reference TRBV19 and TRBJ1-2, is DGGITQSPKYLFRKEGQNVTLSCEQNLNHDAMYWYRQDPGQGLRLIYYSQIVNDFQKGDIAEGYSVSREKKESFPLTVTSAQKNPTAFYLCASSKTTVGDGYTFGSGTRLTVV.